This T cell receptor beta chain came from a study of Ad26.COV2.S vaccination and SARS-CoV-2 variants. The germline V gene has CDR1 LNHDA and CDR2 SQIVND (reference sequence). The CDR3 sequence is 15 residues long. The V and J ends lost 3 bases and 2 bases, in that order; junction bases with no gene match: 4. Documented treatment: around 19 received Ad26.COV2.S at low or high dose, single or two shots; 5 received placebo; per-sample allocation not given. Specimen acquisition occurred on day 63 following the initial vaccine or placebo injection. Repertoires were generated with immunoSEQ multiplex PCR, while TCRdb's copy carries only in-frame clones and drops some. The sample contains about 260,000 clones, approximately 90% of which appear only once. This clone appeared once. At the DNA level, this CDR3 is encoded by other sequences in the same sample as well.

The source of this sequence is a person between 18 and 65 years old who received the Ad26.COV2.S COVID-19 vaccine or a placebo. V and J are TRBV19 and TRBJ2-1; 7 positions match TRBD1. The sequences come from peripheral blood, collected in a trial of Ad26.COV2.S vaccine versus placebo. CDR3 sequence: CASSIRDRAYNEQFF. In nucleotides, the CDR3 is TGTGCCAGTAGTATTAGGGACAGAGCCTACAATGAGCAGTTCTTC.